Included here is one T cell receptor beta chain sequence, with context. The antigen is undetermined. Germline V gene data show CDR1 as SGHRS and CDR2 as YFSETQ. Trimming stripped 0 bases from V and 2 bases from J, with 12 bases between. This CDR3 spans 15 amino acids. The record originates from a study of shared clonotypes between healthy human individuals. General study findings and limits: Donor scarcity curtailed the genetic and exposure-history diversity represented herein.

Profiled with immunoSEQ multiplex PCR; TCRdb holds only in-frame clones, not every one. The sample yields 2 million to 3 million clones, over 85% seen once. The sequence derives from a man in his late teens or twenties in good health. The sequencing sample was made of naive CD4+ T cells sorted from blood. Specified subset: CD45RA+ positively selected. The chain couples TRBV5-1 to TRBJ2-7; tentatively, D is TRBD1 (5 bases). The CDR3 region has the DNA TGCGCCAGCAGCTTGGTCTCAGGGAACCCCTACGAGCAGTACTTC. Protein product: CASSLVSGNPYEQYF.